The rows below give T cell receptor beta chains drawn from one sample of a study of technical replicates of blood from a handful of donors. Profiling relied on immunoSEQ multiplex PCR, and the TCRdb table lists in-frame clones only, not all of them. Of about 84,000 clones in the sample, around 93% were seen once. The material sequenced was T cells isolated from PBMCs. All receptors derive from a human donor in good health. Both conserved end residues are part of each CDR3. D genes are given only for firm matches. Clone size is given for some rows only: seen once, a few or many times, or a class if the clone is expanded.

j_call clone_size cdr3_length d_call v_call cdr3_aa cdr3_nt
TRBJ2-1 . 13 . TRBV11-3 CASSDGTYNEQFF TGTGCCAGCTCGGACGGGACCTACAATGAGCAGTTCTTC
TRBJ1-5 . 17 TRBD1 TRBV14 CASSPKTGLDSNQPQHF TGTGCCAGCAGCCCGAAGACAGGGCTCGATAGCAATCAGCCCCAGCATTTT
TRBJ2-2 . 15 . TRBV18 CASSPSPGNTGELFF TGTGCCAGCTCACCAAGTCCGGGGAACACCGGGGAGCTGTTTTTT
TRBJ1-6 . 13 . TRBV27 CASRSSYNSPLHF TGTGCCAGCAGGAGCTCCTATAATTCACCCCTCCACTTT
TRBJ1-4 . 14 . TRBV25-1 CASSDRGPNEKLFF TGTGCCAGCAGTGACAGGGGTCCAAATGAAAAACTGTTTTTT
TRBJ2-7 . 14 . TRBV27 CASSTGLTSYEQYF TGTGCCAGCAGTACAGGGCTCACCTCCTACGAGCAGTACTTC
TRBJ1-6 . 18 . TRBV5-4 CASSSRGWATGANSPLHF TGTGCCAGCAGCTCCCGAGGGTGGGCTACTGGTGCTAATTCACCCCTCCACTTT
TRBJ1-2 . 14 . TRBV6-5 CASSLSTFYYGYTF TGTGCCAGCAGTTTAAGTACATTCTACTATGGCTACACCTTC
TRBJ1-6 . 13 . TRBV19 CASSIRGNSPLHF TGTGCCAGTAGTATACGAGGCAATTCACCCCTCCACTTT
TRBJ1-1 . 16 TRBD1 TRBV9 CASSVDARTGNTEAFF TGTGCCAGCAGCGTAGACGCGAGGACAGGGAACACTGAAGCTTTCTTT
TRBJ2-4 . 16 TRBD2 TRBV5-4 CASSLELGGTKNIQYF TGTGCCAGCAGCTTGGAGCTGGGGGGGACCAAAAACATTCAGTACTTC
TRBJ1-1 . 14 . TRBV13 CASSFVYGDTEAFF TGTGCCAGCAGCTTTGTGTATGGAGACACTGAAGCTTTCTTT
TRBJ2-6 . 17 TRBD1 TRBV30 CAWSAGQVFSGANVLTF TGTGCCTGGAGTGCCGGACAGGTGTTCTCTGGGGCCAACGTCCTGACTTTC
TRBJ2-2 . 18 . TRBV15 CATSRYLGTLSSTGELFF TGTGCCACCAGCAGGTACTTAGGGACTCTTTCTAGCACCGGGGAGCTGTTTTTT
TRBJ1-4 . 15 . TRBV18 CASSPHAAENEKLFF TGTGCCAGCTCACCACACGCGGCGGAAAATGAAAAACTGTTTTTT
TRBJ2-2 . 14 TRBD1 TRBV10-3 CAISTGQGVGELFF TGTGCCATCAGTACGGGACAGGGGGTCGGGGAGCTGTTTTTT
TRBJ2-1 . 14 . TRBV6-5 CASSYEGANREQFF TGTGCCAGCAGTTACGAGGGTGCTAATCGTGAGCAGTTCTTC
TRBJ2-5 . 14 TRBD2 TRBV7-2 CASSLASGRETQYF TGTGCCAGCAGCTTAGCTAGCGGGAGAGAGACCCAGTACTTC
TRBJ2-7 . 16 TRBD2 TRBV27 CASSLSGGTLGYEQYF TGTGCCAGCAGTTTATCGGGGGGGACCCTTGGTTACGAGCAGTACTTC
TRBJ1-1 . 14 . TRBV7-9 CASSLLAMNTEAFF TGTGCCAGCAGCTTATTGGCCATGAACACTGAAGCTTTCTTT
TRBJ1-1 . 13 TRBD1 TRBV6-1 CASSVQGSTEAFF TGTGCCAGCAGTGTACAGGGGAGCACTGAAGCTTTCTTT
TRBJ1-2 . 13 . TRBV28 CASSISQNYGYTF TGTGCCAGCAGCATATCACAGAACTATGGCTACACCTTC
TRBJ2-7 . 15 TRBD1 TRBV6-5 CASSYSTGGHYEQYF TGTGCCAGCAGTTACTCGACAGGGGGGCACTACGAGCAGTACTTC
TRBJ2-7 . 15 TRBD2 TRBV6-5 CASSLTSGSSYEQYF TGTGCCAGCAGTCTGACTAGCGGGAGTAGCTACGAGCAGTACTTC
TRBJ1-5 . 18 . TRBV7-9 CASSHIDTGSYSNQPQHF TGTGCCAGCAGCCACATTGACACAGGATCTTATAGCAATCAGCCCCAGCATTTT
TRBJ2-1 . 16 TRBD1 TRBV7-9 CASSLVGTGKRNEQFF TGTGCCAGCAGCTTAGTTGGGACAGGGAAGAGGAATGAGCAGTTCTTC
TRBJ2-1 . 12 . TRBV11-2 CASSLIEDEQFF TGTGCCAGCAGCTTGATTGAGGATGAGCAGTTCTTC
TRBJ2-7 . 17 TRBD1 TRBV15 CATSRVKTGVRSYEQYF TGTGCCACCAGCAGAGTCAAGACAGGGGTGAGGTCCTACGAGCAGTACTTC
TRBJ2-3 few 14 . TRBV5-6 CASSLFTGLDTQYF TGTGCCAGCAGCTTATTTACAGGCCTGGATACGCAGTATTTT
TRBJ2-2 . 15 TRBD1 TRBV29-1 CSVDLQGADTGELFF TGCAGCGTTGACCTACAGGGGGCGGACACCGGGGAGCTGTTTTTT
TRBJ2-6 . 13 . TRBV19 CASTYPGANVLTF TGTGCCAGTACCTATCCTGGGGCCAACGTCCTGACTTTC
TRBJ1-2 . 15 . TRBV5-6 CASSLGGGSNYGYTF TGTGCCAGCAGCTTGGGGGGGGGATCGAACTATGGCTACACCTTC
TRBJ1-2 . 13 . TRBV11-3 CASSRGRGNGYTF TGTGCCAGCAGCCGAGGACGGGGGAATGGCTACACCTTC
TRBJ2-7 . 14 TRBD1 TRBV6-1 CASNGQGNPYEQYF TGTGCCAGCAACGGACAGGGCAACCCCTACGAGCAGTACTTC
TRBJ2-3 . 17 TRBD1 TRBV7-9 CASSLVGQGDPRDTQYF TGTGCCAGCAGCTTAGTCGGACAGGGGGATCCTCGGGATACGCAGTATTTT
TRBJ2-4 few 14 . TRBV28 CASSLIYRKNIQYF TGTGCCAGCAGTTTAATATACAGGAAAAACATTCAGTACTTC
TRBJ1-6 . 16 . TRBV19 CASSALLLSYNSPLHF TGTGCCAGTAGTGCCCTCCTACTTTCCTATAATTCACCCCTCCACTTT
TRBJ2-5 . 16 TRBD2 TRBV2 CASRVGTSGIQETQYF TGTGCCAGCAGGGTTGGGACTAGCGGGATCCAAGAGACCCAGTACTTC
TRBJ1-2 . 14 TRBD1 TRBV5-1 CASSSGQGDGGYTF TGCGCCAGCAGCTCAGGACAGGGGGATGGTGGCTACACCTTC
TRBJ1-5 . 15 TRBD1 TRBV30 CAWSELGQGYQPQHF TGTGCCTGGTCAGAACTGGGACAGGGTTATCAGCCCCAGCATTTT
TRBJ2-2 . 12 . TRBV28 CASSSYTGELFF TGTGCCAGCAGTTCCTACACCGGGGAGCTGTTTTTT
TRBJ1-1 . 12 . TRBV7-9 CASSPVRVEAFF TGTGCCAGCAGCCCCGTTCGGGTTGAAGCTTTCTTT
TRBJ2-2 . 16 TRBD1 TRBV5-6 CASSLEGTANTGELFF TGTGCCAGCAGCTTAGAAGGGACAGCAAACACCGGGGAGCTGTTTTTT
TRBJ1-5 . 13 . TRBV14 CASSQHSNQPQHF TGTGCCAGCAGCCAACATAGCAATCAGCCCCAGCATTTT
TRBJ2-7 . 14 . TRBV11-3 CASSLGGSSYEQYF TGTGCCAGCAGCTTGGGGGGAAGCTCCTACGAGCAGTACTTC
TRBJ1-2 . 15 . TRBV6-5 CASSYSSGVDYGYTF TGTGCCAGCAGTTACTCGTCAGGGGTAGATTACGGCTACACCTTC
TRBJ2-7 once 13 TRBD2 TRBV29-1 CSVGRLAGYEQYF TGCAGCGTGGGGAGGCTAGCGGGTTACGAGCAGTACTTC
TRBJ1-6 . 16 . TRBV9 CASSPAAGTRNSPLHF TGTGCCAGCAGCCCTGCCGCCGGGACACGAAATTCACCCCTCCACTTT
TRBJ1-1 . 15 . TRBV7-6 CASSLGGGRVTEAFF TGTGCCAGCAGCTTAGGCGGGGGGCGCGTCACTGAAGCTTTCTTT
TRBJ1-2 . 15 . TRBV7-3 CASSLSITENYGYTF TGTGCCAGCAGCTTAAGTATTACAGAAAACTATGGCTACACCTTC
TRBJ1-2 . 12 . TRBV29-1 CSVAQGTYGYTF TGCAGCGTTGCCCAGGGTACTTATGGCTACACCTTC
TRBJ2-5 . 16 TRBD2 TRBV5-1 CASSLAPSGDQETQYF TGCGCCAGCAGCTTGGCCCCTAGCGGAGACCAAGAGACCCAGTACTTC
TRBJ1-4 . 14 . TRBV30 CAWGGMGAGEKLFF TGTGCCTGGGGGGGCATGGGGGCGGGTGAAAAACTGTTTTTT
TRBJ2-7 . 13 TRBD1 TRBV19 CASSKGQGNEQYF TGTGCCAGTAGTAAGGGACAGGGGAACGAGCAGTACTTC